The 3 T cell receptor beta chains below were found in one sample sequenced in a study of cytomegalovirus exposure and HLA in healthy donors. Method: immunoSEQ multiplex PCR; TCRdb's copy keeps in-frame clones and lacks some. The repertoire holds about 48,000 clones, with 80% to 90% as singletons. The specimen sequenced was PBMCs. These TCRs come from a woman aged 25 to 45 in good health and CMV-seronegative.

This chain links TRBV30 with TRBJ2-7, with TRBD2 identical over 7 bases. Losses at the gene ends were 4 bases for V and 0 bases for J; bases not matched to a gene: 6. The V gene's germline CDR1 is GTSNPN and CDR2 SVGIG (reference sequence). CDR3 size: 14 residues. The CDR3 here is CAWTRSGTSYEQYF. DNA for the CDR3: TGTGCCTGGACCAGAAGCGGGACCTCCTACGAGCAGTACTTC.

This chain uses TRBV7-6 with TRBJ1-1; no firm D call. Trimming took 6 bases from V and 3 from J, leaving 11 bases between them. Per germline, CDR1 SGHVS and CDR2 FNYEAQ. This CDR3 has 13 amino acids. Here the CDR3 DNA reads TGTGCCAGCAGTACCCCCGGGGACACTGAAGCTTTCTTT. It is translated as CASSTPGDTEAFF. The full variable domain, its missing parts supplied by reference TRBV7-6 and TRBJ1-1, is GAGVSQSPRYKVTKRGQDVALRCDPISGHVSLYWYRQALGQGPEFLTYFNYEAQQDKSGLPNDRFSAERPEGSISTLTIQRTEQRDSAMYRCASSTPGDTEAFFGQGTRLTVV.

This rearrangement joins TRBV29-1 to TRBJ1-2; D not resolved. Trimming pared 6 bases from V and 7 bases from J, leaving 12 bases between. This CDR3 comprises 11 residues. Looked up from germline, CDR1 is SQVTM and CDR2 is ANQGSEA. The CDR3 DNA reads as TGCAGCGTAACGAGCGCCCCTGGCTACACCTTC. This sequence encodes CSVTSAPGYTF.